Detailed here is one TCR beta chain. Methods used by the authors: Amplification of reference gene primers was used by the study to estimate nucleated cell counts. TCRdb keeps only in-frame clones here, not all; method: immunoSEQ multiplex PCR. V and J calls and clone size are copied from that table; D and trimming were computed from the DNA. The sample includes nearly 300,000 clones, approximately 89% seen only once; the top ten take 2.9%. The CDR3 extends over 15 amino acids. The age range of participants was 18 to 89 years, with residence in roughly 25 US areas. This sample was taken from a study of blood T cell repertoires in COVID-19.

Input material: PBMCs or T cells enriched from blood (not recorded which). This receptor was identified in a woman aged 45-59 years who had been exposed to COVID-19. The chain joins TRBV21-1 to TRBJ2-7; the table's TRBD2 call for D was not verified on the DNA. TRBV21-1 is noted as a pseudogene. The CDR3 coding sequence is TGTGCCAGCAGCCAAGGCAAGCGCTTGGTACGGGAGCAGTACTTC. Translation gives CASSQGKRLVREQYF.